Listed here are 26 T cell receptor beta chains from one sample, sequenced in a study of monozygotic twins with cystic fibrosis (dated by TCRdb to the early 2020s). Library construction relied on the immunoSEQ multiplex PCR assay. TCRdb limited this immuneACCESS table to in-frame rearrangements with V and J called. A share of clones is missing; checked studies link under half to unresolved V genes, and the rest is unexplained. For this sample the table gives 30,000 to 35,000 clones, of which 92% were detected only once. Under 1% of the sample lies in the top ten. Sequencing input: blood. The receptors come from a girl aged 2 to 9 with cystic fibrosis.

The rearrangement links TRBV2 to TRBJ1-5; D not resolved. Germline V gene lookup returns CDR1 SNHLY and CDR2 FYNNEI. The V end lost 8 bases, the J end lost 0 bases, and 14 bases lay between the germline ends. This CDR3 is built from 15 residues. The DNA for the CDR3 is TGTGCCAGCGCTGATTTGGGGTATAGCAATCAGCCCCAGCATTTT. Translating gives CASADLGYSNQPQHF.

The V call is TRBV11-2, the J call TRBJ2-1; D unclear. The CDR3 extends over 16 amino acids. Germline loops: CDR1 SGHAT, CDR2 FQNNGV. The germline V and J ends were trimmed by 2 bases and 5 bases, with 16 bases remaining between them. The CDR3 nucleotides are TGTGCCAGCAGCTTAACGCCGATTCACCCCGACAATGAGCAGTTCTTC. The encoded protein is CASSLTPIHPDNEQFF. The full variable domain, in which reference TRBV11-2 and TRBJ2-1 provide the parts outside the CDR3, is EAGVAQSPRYKIIEKRQSVAFWCNPISGHATLYWYQQILGQGPKLLIQFQNNGVVDDSQLPKDRFSAERLKGVDSTLKIQPAKLEDSAVYLCASSLTPIHPDNEQFFGPGTRLTVL.

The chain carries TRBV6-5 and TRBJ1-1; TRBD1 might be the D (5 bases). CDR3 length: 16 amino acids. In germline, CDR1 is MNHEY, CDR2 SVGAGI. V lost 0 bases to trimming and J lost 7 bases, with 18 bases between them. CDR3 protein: CASSYSWRGALDEAFF. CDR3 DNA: TGTGCCAGCAGTTACTCGTGGAGGGGCGCGTTGGATGAAGCTTTCTTT.

The CDR3 sequence is CASHLTSNQPQHF. The CDR3 DNA reads as TGTGCCAGTCACTTAACAAGCAATCAGCCCCAGCATTTT. The chain uses TRBV28 and TRBJ1-5; D is unresolved. This CDR3 spans 13 amino acids. CDR1 is MDHEN, CDR2 SYDVKM, per germline. V gave up 9 bases and J gave up 1 base, with 10 bases separating them.

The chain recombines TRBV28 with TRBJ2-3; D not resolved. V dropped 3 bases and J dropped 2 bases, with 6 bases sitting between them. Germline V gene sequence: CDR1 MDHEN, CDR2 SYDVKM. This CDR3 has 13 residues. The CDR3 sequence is CASSLSFTDTQYF. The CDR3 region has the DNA TGTGCCAGCAGTTTGTCGTTCACAGATACGCAGTATTTT.

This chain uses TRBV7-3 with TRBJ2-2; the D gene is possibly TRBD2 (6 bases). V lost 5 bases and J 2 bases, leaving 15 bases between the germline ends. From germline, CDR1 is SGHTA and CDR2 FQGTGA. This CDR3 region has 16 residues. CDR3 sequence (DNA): TGTGCCAGCAGCCCCCTCGAGCGGGCAAACACCGGGGAGCTGTTTTTT. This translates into CASSPLERANTGELFF.

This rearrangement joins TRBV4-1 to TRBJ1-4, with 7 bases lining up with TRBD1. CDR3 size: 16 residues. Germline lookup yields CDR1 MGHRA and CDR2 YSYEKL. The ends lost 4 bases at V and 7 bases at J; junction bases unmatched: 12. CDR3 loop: CASSRTTGTDLEKLFF. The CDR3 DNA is TGCGCCAGCAGCCGTACCACCGGGACAGACCTTGAAAAACTGTTTTTT.

In DNA form, the CDR3 reads TGTGCCAGCAGCCCAACAGGGACAGGGGAGGGGGAAAAACTGTTTTTT. This gives the protein CASSPTGTGEGEKLFF. The chain has TRBV7-9 and TRBJ1-4, with 10 bases that match TRBD1. V gave up 5 bases and J gave up 8 bases; unmatched junction bases: 11. CDR3 size: 16 residues. The germline gives CDR1 SEHNR, CDR2 FQNEAQ (reference sequence).

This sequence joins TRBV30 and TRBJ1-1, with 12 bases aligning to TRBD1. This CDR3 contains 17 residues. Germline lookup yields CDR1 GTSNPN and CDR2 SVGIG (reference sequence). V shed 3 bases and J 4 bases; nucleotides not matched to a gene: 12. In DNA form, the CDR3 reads TGTGCCTGGAGCCGGCTATGGGGGACAGGGGGCGGCACTGAAGCTTTCTTT. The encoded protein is CAWSRLWGTGGGTEAFF.

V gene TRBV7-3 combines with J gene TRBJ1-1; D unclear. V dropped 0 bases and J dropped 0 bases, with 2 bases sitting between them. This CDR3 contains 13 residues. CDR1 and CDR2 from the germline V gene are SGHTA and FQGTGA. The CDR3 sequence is CASSLTMNTEAFF. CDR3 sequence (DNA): TGTGCCAGCAGCTTAACAATGAACACTGAAGCTTTCTTT.

In DNA form, the CDR3 reads TGTGCCAGCAGGAAGACAGGGAGGACTGAAGCTTTCTTT. This sequence encodes CASRKTGRTEAFF. The chain combines TRBV28 with TRBJ1-1; 7 nucleotides match TRBD1. V shed 6 bases, J shed 5 bases, and the junction held 6 bases outside the gene matches. The CDR3 spans 13 residues. The germline gives CDR1 MDHEN, CDR2 SYDVKM.

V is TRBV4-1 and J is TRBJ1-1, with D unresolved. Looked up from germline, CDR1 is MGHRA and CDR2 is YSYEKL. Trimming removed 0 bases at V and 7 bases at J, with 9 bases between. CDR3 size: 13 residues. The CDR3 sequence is CASSQDRVGEAFF. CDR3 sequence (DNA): TGCGCCAGCAGCCAAGATCGGGTGGGTGAAGCTTTCTTT.

CDR3 nucleotide sequence: TGTGCCAGCAGAGATTCGGGACTCTTGAACACTGAAGCTTTCTTT. This translates into CASRDSGLLNTEAFF. V and J are TRBV6-6 and TRBJ1-1; D might be TRBD1 (5 bases). Germline CDR1 reads MNHNY; CDR2 reads SVGAGI (reference sequence). This CDR3 contains 15 residues. V shed 6 bases and J shed 0 bases, with 14 bases lying between them.

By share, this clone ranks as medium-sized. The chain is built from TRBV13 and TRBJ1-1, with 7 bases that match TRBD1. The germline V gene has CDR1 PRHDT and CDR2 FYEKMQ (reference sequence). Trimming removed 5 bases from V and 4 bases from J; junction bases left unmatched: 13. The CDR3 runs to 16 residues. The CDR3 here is CASSLTATGKFTEAFF. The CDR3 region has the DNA TGTGCCAGCAGCCTTACAGCGACAGGGAAGTTCACTGAAGCTTTCTTT.

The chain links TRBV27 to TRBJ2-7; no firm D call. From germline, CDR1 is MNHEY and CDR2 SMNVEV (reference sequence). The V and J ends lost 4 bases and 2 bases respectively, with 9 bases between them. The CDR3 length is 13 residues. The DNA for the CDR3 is TGTGCCAGCAGTTACCAGGTAACCTACGAGCAGTACTTC. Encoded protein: CASSYQVTYEQYF.

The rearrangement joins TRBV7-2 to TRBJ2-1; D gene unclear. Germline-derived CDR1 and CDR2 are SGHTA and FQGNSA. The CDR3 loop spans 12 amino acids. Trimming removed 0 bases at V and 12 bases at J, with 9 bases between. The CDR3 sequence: CASSLAPGVQFF. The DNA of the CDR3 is TGTGCCAGCAGCTTAGCGCCGGGTGTGCAGTTCTTC.

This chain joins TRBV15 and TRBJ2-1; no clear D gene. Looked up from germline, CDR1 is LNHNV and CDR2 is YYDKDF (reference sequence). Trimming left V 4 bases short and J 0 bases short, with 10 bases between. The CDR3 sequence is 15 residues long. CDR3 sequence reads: CATSTDWGSYNEQFF. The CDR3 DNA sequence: TGTGCCACCAGCACCGACTGGGGCTCCTACAATGAGCAGTTCTTC.

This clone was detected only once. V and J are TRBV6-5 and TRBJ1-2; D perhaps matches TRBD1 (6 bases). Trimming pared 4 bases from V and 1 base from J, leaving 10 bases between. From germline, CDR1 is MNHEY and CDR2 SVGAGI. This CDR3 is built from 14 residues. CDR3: CASSLGGHNYGYTF. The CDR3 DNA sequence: TGTGCCAGCAGTTTGGGGGGACATAACTATGGCTACACCTTC.

The DNA for the CDR3 is TGCGCCAGCAGCTTGATGGGCCTACTGCGGGGAAGCTCCTACGAGCAGTACTTC. Its protein is CASSLMGLLRGSSYEQYF. The chain links TRBV5-1 to TRBJ2-7; D might be TRBD2 (6 bases). This CDR3 contains 18 residues. With 1 base removed from V and 0 bases from J, the gap between germline ends came to 20 bases. CDR1 is SGHRS and CDR2 is YFSETQ in the germline V gene.

Here the CDR3 reads CASSEYFRGGGTEAFF. The CDR3 nucleotides are TGCGCCAGCAGTGAGTATTTCAGGGGAGGGGGCACTGAAGCTTTCTTT. This chain joins TRBV10-2 and TRBJ1-1, with D tentatively TRBD1 (6 bases). Trimming took off 1 base at V and 4 bases at J, with 16 bases between the two ends. This CDR3 is 16 amino acids long. Germline V lookup: CDR1 WSHSY, CDR2 SAAADI.

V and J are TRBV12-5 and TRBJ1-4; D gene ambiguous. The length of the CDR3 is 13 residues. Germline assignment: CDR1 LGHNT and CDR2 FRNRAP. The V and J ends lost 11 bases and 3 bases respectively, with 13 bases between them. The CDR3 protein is CASPGNPNEKLFF. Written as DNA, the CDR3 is TGTGCTTCACCCGGGAATCCTAATGAAAAACTGTTTTTT.

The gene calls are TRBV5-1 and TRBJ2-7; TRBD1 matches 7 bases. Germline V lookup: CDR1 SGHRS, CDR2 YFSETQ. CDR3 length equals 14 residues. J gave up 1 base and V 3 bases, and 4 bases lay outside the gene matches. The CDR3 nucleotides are TGCGCCAGCAGCTCACAGGGGACGTCCTACGAGCAGTACTTC. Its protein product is CASSSQGTSYEQYF.

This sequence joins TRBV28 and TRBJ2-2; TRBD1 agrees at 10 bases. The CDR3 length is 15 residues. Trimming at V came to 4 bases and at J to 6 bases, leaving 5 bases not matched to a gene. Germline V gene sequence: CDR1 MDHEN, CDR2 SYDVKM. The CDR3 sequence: CASSSPGTGAGELFF. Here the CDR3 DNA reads TGTGCCAGCAGTTCTCCCGGGACAGGGGCCGGGGAGCTGTTTTTT.

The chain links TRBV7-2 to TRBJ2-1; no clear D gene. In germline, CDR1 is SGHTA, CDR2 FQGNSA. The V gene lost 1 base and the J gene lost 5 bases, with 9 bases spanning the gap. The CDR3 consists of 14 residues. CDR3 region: CASSLGMVNNEQFF. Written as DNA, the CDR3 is TGTGCCAGCAGCTTAGGAATGGTGAACAATGAGCAGTTCTTC.

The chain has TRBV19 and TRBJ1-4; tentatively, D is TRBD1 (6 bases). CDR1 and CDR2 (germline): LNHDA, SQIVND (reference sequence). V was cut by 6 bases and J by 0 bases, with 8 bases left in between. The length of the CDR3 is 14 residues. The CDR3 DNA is TGTGCCAGTAGACGGACAGCAACTAATGAAAAACTGTTTTTT. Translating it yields CASRRTATNEKLFF.

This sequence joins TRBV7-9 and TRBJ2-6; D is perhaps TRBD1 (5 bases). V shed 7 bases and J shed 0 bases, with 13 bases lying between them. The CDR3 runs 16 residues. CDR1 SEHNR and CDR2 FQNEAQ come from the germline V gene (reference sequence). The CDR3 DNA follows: TGTGCCAGCAATCAGGGTAGGGGCTCTGGGGCCAACGTCCTGACTTTC. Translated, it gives CASNQGRGSGANVLTF.